This entry features one T cell receptor beta chain sequence. CDR1 and CDR2 (germline): MNHNS, SASEGT. This CDR3 region has 15 residues. V lost 7 bases, J lost 0 bases, and 5 bases stayed unmatched. This sample was included in a study of chemoradiotherapy in HPV16-positive cancers. Generated by immunoSEQ multiplex PCR, the TCRdb table keeps only in-frame clones and is missing some. The data show approximately 58,000 clones, with about 88% seen just once and more than 3% held by the top ten. The TCR originated in a human donor with HPV-associated anogenital cancer. The chain is built from TRBV6-1 and TRBJ2-2; 7 bases are a match to TRBD1. The starting material was blood, obtained from a patient who underwent chemoradiotherapy. In nucleotides, the CDR3 is TGTGCCAGCACCCCCGACAGGGCGAACACCGGGGAGCTGTTTTTT. This gives the protein CASTPDRANTGELFF.